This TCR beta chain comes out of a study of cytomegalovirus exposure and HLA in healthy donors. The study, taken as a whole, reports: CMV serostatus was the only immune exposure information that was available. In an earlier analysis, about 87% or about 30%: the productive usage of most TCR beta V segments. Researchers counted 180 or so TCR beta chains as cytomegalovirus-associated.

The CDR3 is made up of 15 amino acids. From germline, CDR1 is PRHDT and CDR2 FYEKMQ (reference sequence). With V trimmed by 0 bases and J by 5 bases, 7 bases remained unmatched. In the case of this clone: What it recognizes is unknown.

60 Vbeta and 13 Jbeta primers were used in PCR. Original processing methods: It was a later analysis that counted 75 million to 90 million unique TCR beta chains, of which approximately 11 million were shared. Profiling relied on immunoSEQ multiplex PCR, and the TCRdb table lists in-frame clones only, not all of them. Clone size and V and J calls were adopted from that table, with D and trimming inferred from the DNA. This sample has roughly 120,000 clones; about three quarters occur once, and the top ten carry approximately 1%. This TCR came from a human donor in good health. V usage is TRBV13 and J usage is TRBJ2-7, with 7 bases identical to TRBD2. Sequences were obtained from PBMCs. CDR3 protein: CASSLGRGTANEQYF. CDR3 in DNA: TGTGCCAGCAGCTTAGGGCGGGGGACGGCGAACGAGCAGTACTTC.